This T cell receptor beta chain was sequenced in a study of PD-L1 blockade in urothelial cancer. Looking at the study overall: Atezolizumab, begun by patients at some point between 2012 and 2014, was given at 1,200 mg intravenously every 3 weeks. Blood drawn 3 weeks (second dose) and 6 weeks after treatment start was analyzed.

From germline, CDR1 is MRHNA and CDR2 SNTAGT. The CDR3 consists of 14 residues. V gave up 6 bases and J gave up 2 bases; unmatched junction bases: 6. The time point is: pretreatment peripheral blood. Each patient's cancer was a locally advanced or metastatic urothelial carcinoma. Assay used: immunoSEQ multiplex PCR; TCRdb lists only in-frame clones, some missing. The data contain fewer than 95,000 clones, over 80% of them singletons. The sequencing here drew on PBMCs, taken around atezolizumab (anti-PD-L1) treatment. The chain is built from TRBV6-4 and TRBJ1-2, with 7 bases identical to TRBD1. This clonotype originated in a man between 60 and 70 years old with urothelial cancer. The CDR3 DNA follows: TGTGCCAGCAGCAGGGACAGTACCAACTATGGCTACACCTTC. Residues: CASSRDSTNYGYTF.